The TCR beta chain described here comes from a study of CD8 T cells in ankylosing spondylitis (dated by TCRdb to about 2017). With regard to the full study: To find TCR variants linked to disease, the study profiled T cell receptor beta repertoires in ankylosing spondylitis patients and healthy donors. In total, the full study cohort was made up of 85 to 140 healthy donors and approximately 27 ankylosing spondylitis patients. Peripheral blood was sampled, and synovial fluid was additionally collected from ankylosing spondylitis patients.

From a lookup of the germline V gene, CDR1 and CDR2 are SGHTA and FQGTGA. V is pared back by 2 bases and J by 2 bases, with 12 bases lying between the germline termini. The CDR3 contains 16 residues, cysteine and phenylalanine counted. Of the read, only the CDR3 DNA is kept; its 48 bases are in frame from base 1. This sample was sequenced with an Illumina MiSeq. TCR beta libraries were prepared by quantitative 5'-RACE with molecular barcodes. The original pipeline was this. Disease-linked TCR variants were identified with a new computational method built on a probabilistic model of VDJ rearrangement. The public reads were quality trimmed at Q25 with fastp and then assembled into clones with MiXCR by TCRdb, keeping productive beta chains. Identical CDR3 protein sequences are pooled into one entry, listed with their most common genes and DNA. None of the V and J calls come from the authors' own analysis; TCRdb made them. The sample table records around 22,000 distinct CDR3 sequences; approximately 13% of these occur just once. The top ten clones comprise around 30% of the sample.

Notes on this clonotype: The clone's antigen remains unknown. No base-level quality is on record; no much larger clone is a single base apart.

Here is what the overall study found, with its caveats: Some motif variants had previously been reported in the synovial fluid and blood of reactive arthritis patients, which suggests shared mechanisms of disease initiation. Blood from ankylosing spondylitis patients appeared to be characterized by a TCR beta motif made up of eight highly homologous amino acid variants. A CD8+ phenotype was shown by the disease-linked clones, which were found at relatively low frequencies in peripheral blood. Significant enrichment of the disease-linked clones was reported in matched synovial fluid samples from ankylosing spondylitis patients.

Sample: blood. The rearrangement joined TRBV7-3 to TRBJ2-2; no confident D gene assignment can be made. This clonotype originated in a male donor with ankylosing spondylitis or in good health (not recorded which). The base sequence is TGTGCCAGCAGCTTATTTTCGGCAGGAAACACCGGGGAGCTGTTTTTT. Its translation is CASSLFSAGNTGELFF.